The following is a T cell receptor (beta chain) sequence with its context. Its antigen is undetermined. CDR3 size: 15 residues. Between the trimmed V and J ends, which lost 4 bases and 3 bases, there was a span of 14 bases. Per the germline V gene, CDR1 is SGDLS and CDR2 is YYNGEE. The sample originates from a study of T cells in localized non-small cell lung cancer. Clones were read by immunoSEQ multiplex PCR, and TCRdb kept only the in-frame ones, dropping some. This sample has tens of thousands of clones, with approximately 77% found just once. Overall study findings and caveats: Heterogeneity is still possible, as just one tumor region was sequenced. In adjacent lung, a median roughly 60 of the top 100 tumor clones were found.

V and J are TRBV9 and TRBJ2-1, with D tentatively TRBD1 (6 bases). This sample comprised peripheral blood, obtained before any cancer treatment. This clonotype was sampled from a man aged 40 to 70 with stage I squamous cell lung carcinoma. The CDR3 DNA sequence: TGTGCCAGCAGCCCCCAGCAGGGGAACTACAATGAGCAGTTCTTC. Its translation: CASSPQQGNYNEQFF.